This T cell receptor (beta chain) came from a study of response to subunit inactivated influenza vaccine. Using its own MiXCR run on the RT-PCR reads, TCRdb lists one record per CDR3 protein. This table has approximately 530,000 distinct CDR3 sequences, 13% appearing once. This clonotype was seen a handful of times. Its antigen is undetermined. Regarding the study as a whole: New T cells are recruited in small numbers by each seasonal influenza vaccination, according to the authors' suggestion.

This clonotype originated in a man in his fifties or sixties who received an inactivated influenza vaccine. Sequenced material: PBMCs from blood, taken 35 to 45 days after vaccination.

The CDR3 DNA reads TGCAGCGTTGATCAACCGGGACAGGGGGCAGCCCCTGGCTCCTACGAGCAGTACTTC. It specifies CSVDQPGQGAAPGSYEQYF. The chain is built from TRBV29-1 and TRBJ2-7, with TRBD1 matching over 12 bases. V lost 3 bases and J lost 0; bases outside the gene matches: 15. CDR1 is SQVTM, CDR2 ANQGSEA, per germline. The CDR3 covers 19 residues.